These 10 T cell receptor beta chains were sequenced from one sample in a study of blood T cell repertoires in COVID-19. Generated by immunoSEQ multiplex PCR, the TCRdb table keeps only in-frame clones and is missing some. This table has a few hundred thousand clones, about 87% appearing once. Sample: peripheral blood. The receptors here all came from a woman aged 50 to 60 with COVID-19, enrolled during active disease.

Here the CDR3 reads CASSRGTGTYNEQFF. CDR3 DNA sequence: TGCGCCAGCAGCCGGGGGACAGGGACTTACAATGAGCAGTTCTTC. This sequence joins TRBV4-3 and TRBJ2-1, with 9 bases identical to TRBD1. The V gene's germline CDR1 is LGHNA and CDR2 YSLEER. Germline trimming cut 4 bases from V and 4 bases from J; bases unmatched to any gene: 5. The CDR3 covers 15 residues.

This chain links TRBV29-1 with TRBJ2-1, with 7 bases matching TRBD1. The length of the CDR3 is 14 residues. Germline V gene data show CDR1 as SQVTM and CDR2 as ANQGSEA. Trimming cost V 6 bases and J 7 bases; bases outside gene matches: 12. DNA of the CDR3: TGCAGCGTAATCAGGGGGAACGGAAAAAATGAGCAGTTCTTC. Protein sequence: CSVIRGNGKNEQFF.

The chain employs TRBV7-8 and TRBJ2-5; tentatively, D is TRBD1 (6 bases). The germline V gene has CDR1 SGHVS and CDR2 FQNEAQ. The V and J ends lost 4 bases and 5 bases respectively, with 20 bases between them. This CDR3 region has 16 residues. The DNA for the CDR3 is TGTGCCAGCAGCTGGGGCCCCCAGGGGTTGGGGGAGACCCAGTACTTC. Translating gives CASSWGPQGLGETQYF.

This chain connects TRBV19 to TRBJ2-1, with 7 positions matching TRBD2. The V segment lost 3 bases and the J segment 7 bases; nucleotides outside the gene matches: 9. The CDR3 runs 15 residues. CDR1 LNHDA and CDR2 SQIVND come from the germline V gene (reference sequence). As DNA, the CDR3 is TGTGCCAGTAGTATCCTAGGACTAGATCGGAATGAGCAGTTCTTC. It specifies CASSILGLDRNEQFF.

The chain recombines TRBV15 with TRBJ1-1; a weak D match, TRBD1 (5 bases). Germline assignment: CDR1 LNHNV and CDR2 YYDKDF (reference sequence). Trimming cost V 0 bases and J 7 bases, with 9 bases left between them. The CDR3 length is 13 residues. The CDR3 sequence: CATSRDRQGEAFF. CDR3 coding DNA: TGTGCCACCAGCAGAGATCGTCAGGGTGAAGCTTTCTTT.

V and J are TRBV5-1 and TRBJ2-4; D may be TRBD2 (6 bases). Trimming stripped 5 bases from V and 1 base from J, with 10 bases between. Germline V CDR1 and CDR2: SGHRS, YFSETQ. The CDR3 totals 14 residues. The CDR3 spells CASSFSGAKNIQYF. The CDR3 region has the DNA TGCGCCAGCAGTTTCAGCGGGGCCAAAAACATTCAGTACTTC.

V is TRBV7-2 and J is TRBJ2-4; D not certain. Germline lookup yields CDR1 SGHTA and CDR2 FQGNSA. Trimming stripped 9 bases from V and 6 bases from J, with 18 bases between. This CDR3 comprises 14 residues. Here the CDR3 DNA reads TGTGCCAGTTCGCCCACCCGAGGCGGAAACATTCAGTACTTC. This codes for CASSPTRGGNIQYF.

This chain's CDR3 is CASSLVRGEQYF. CDR3 nucleotides: TGTGCCAGCAGCTTAGTCCGGGGCGAGCAGTACTTC. This sequence joins TRBV7-2 and TRBJ2-7, with D possibly matching TRBD2 (5 bases). From germline, CDR1 is SGHTA and CDR2 FQGNSA. This CDR3 spans 12 amino acids. V was cut by 1 base and J by 6 bases, with 7 bases left in between.

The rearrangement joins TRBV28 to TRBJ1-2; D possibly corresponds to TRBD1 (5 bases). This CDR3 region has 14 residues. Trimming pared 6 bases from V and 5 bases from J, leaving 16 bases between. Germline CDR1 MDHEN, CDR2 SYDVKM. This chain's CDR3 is CASSPPWGRYGYTF. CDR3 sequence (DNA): TGTGCCAGCAGCCCCCCGTGGGGGAGGTATGGCTACACCTTC.

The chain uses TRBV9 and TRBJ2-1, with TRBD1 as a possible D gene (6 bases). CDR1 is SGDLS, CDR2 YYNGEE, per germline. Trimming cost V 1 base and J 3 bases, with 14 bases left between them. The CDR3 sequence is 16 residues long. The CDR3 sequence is CASSVFPRGDYNEQFF. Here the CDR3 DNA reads TGTGCCAGCAGCGTATTCCCCAGGGGCGACTACAATGAGCAGTTCTTC.